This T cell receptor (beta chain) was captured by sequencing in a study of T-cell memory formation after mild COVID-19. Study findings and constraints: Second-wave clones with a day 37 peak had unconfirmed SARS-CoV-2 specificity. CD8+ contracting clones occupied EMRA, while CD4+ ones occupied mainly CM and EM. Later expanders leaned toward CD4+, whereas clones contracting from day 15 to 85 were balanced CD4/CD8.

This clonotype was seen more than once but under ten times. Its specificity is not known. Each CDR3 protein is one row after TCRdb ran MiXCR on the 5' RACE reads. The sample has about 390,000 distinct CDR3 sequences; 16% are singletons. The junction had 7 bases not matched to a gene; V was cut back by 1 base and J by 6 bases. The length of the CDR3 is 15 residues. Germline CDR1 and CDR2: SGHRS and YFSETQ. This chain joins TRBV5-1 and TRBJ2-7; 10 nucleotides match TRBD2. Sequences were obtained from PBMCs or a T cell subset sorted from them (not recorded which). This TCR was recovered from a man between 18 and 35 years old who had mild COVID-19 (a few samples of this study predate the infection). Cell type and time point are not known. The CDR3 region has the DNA TGCGCCAGCAGCTTGTATTCTAGCGGGGGCTCCGAGCAGTACTTC. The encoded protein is CASSLYSSGGSEQYF. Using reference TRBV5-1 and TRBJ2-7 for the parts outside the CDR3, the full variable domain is KAGVTQTPRYLIKTRGQQVTLSCSPISGHRSVSWYQQTPGQGLQFLFEYFSETQRNKGNFPGRFSGRQFSNSRSEMNVSTLELGDSALYLCASSLYSSGGSEQYFGPGTRLTVT.